Below, 18 T cell receptor beta chains from the same sample are listed, as sequenced in a study of shared clonotypes between healthy human individuals. Here immunoSEQ multiplex PCR was the method, and the copy in TCRdb shows in-frame clones only, minus some. Among around 2.5 million clones listed, 80% to 95% were seen once. Sequencing was done on a sample of naive CD4+ T cells from PBMCs. The subset denotes: CD45RA+ positively selected. These receptors were obtained from a man between 18 and 35 years old in good health. Some clones in this sample may be carry-over from other donors' samples.

V usage is TRBV27 and J usage is TRBJ1-2, with 8 bases matching TRBD1. Germline CDR1 is MNHEY and CDR2 is SMNVEV (reference sequence). The CDR3 totals 14 residues. The ends lost 0 bases at V and 8 bases at J; junction bases unmatched: 5. CDR3 coding DNA: TGTGCCAGCAGTTTATCTTCAGGGGGCAACGGCTACACCTTC. This sequence encodes CASSLSSGGNGYTF.

In DNA, the CDR3 is TGTGCCAGCAGTCCCCCCGGGGGGAGGTTCTACGAGCAGTACTTC. It codes for CASSPPGGRFYEQYF. The chain has TRBV5-4 and TRBJ2-7; TRBD2 matches 7 bases. Unmatched junction bases numbered 11, after V lost 5 bases and J lost 3 bases. The germline V gene encodes CDR1 SGHNT and CDR2 YYREEE (reference sequence). The CDR3 is 15 amino acids. Full variable domain (outside the CDR3, taken from reference TRBV5-4 and TRBJ2-7): ETGVTQSPTHLIKTRGQQVTLRCSSQSGHNTVSWYQQALGQGPQFIFQYYREEENGRGNFPPRFSGLQFPNYSSELNVNALELDDSALYLCASSPPGGRFYEQYFGPGTRLTVT.

This clone appeared a single time. The chain combines TRBV5-1 with TRBJ1-1; 7 bases map to TRBD1. The germline V gene encodes CDR1 SGHRS and CDR2 YFSETQ. J lost 0 bases, V lost 4 bases, and 9 bases had no gene match. The CDR3 runs to 16 residues. The CDR3 protein is CASSPSETGMNTEAFF. As DNA, the CDR3 is TGCGCCAGCAGCCCCTCAGAGACAGGGATGAACACTGAAGCTTTCTTT. Full variable domain (outside the CDR3, taken from reference TRBV5-1 and TRBJ1-1): KAGVTQTPRYLIKTRGQQVTLSCSPISGHRSVSWYQQTPGQGLQFLFEYFSETQRNKGNFPGRFSGRQFSNSRSEMNVSTLELGDSALYLCASSPSETGMNTEAFFGQGTRLTVV.

The CDR3 region is CASSLGSLGGYGYTF. The CDR3, as DNA: TGTGCCAGCAGCTTGGGTAGTCTTGGAGGCTATGGCTACACCTTC. The genes are TRBV5-4 and TRBJ1-2, with unresolved D. The germline gives CDR1 SGHNT, CDR2 YYREEE (reference sequence). Trimming removed 0 bases at V and 4 bases at J, with 13 bases between. The CDR3 covers 15 residues.

The V gene is TRBV5-1, the J gene TRBJ2-3; D remains unclear. V was cut by 4 bases and J by 3 bases, with 15 bases left in between. Germline V gene lookup returns CDR1 SGHRS and CDR2 YFSETQ. This CDR3 has 15 amino acids. CDR3 protein: CASSPAPSETDTQYF. DNA of the CDR3: TGCGCCAGCAGCCCAGCCCCCTCGGAAACAGATACGCAGTATTTT.

The chain is built from TRBV28 and TRBJ1-2; 7 nucleotides align to TRBD1. This CDR3 is 14 amino acids long. Germline V gives CDR1 MDHEN, CDR2 SYDVKM. J gave up 7 bases and V 2 bases, and 7 bases lay outside the gene matches. The CDR3 DNA sequence: TGTGCCAGCAGTTTAAGGGACAGTATTGGTGGCTACACCTTC. Amino acid sequence: CASSLRDSIGGYTF.

The chain joins TRBV25-1 to TRBJ2-1; TRBD2 matches at 7 bases. This CDR3 contains 15 residues. J lost 0 bases, V lost 3 bases, and 2 bases had no gene match. Germline CDR1 MGHDK, CDR2 SYGVNS. The CDR3 bases are TGTGCCAGCAGTGACTGGACTAGCTCCTACAATGAGCAGTTCTTC. This translates into CASSDWTSSYNEQFF.

Points on this clone: Other DNA sequences in the same sample also yield this CDR3. V and J are TRBV18 and TRBJ1-5; 10 nucleotides line up with TRBD1. J lost 4 bases, V lost 0 bases, and 3 bases had no gene match. The germline gives CDR1 KGHSH, CDR2 LQKENI. The length of the CDR3 is 16 residues. The CDR3 coding sequence is TGTGCCAGCTCACCACCAGGGACAGGGGTAAATCAGCCCCAGCATTTT. It is translated as CASSPPGTGVNQPQHF.

This rearrangement joins TRBV7-9 to TRBJ2-2; 13 bases map to TRBD2. This CDR3 contains 16 residues. Looked up from germline, CDR1 is SEHNR and CDR2 is FQNEAQ (reference sequence). Trimming cost V 5 bases and J 6 bases; bases outside gene matches: 6. For the CDR3, the DNA is TGTGCCAGCAGCACGGGACTAGCGGGATGGGCCGGGGAGCTGTTTTTT. This translates into CASSTGLAGWAGELFF.

The rearrangement links TRBV29-1 to TRBJ2-7, with D tentatively TRBD1 or TRBD2 (5 bases each). There are 15 residues in the CDR3. With 6 bases removed from V and 0 bases from J, the gap between germline ends came to 18 bases. CDR1 SQVTM and CDR2 ANQGSEA come from the germline V gene. The DNA of the CDR3 is TGCAGCGTCTGGGACCGCCACCTCCTCTCCTACGAGCAGTACTTC. Translation: CSVWDRHLLSYEQYF.

There are a few counts of this clone. The chain couples TRBV19 to TRBJ2-3; D gene uncertain. Looked up from germline, CDR1 is LNHDA and CDR2 is SQIVND (reference sequence). Trimming cost V 8 bases and J 2 bases, with 8 bases left between them. The CDR3 has 12 amino acids. The CDR3 sequence is CASPRNTDTQYF. For the CDR3, the DNA is TGTGCCAGTCCTAGGAACACAGATACGCAGTATTTT.

The genes are TRBV7-9 and TRBJ2-2; TRBD1 or TRBD2 may be the D gene (5 bases each). This CDR3 has 18 residues. Trimming removed 5 bases at V and 0 bases at J, with 19 bases between. The germline V gene has CDR1 SEHNR and CDR2 FQNEAQ (reference sequence). The CDR3 sequence: CASSHAGTWTPNTGELFF. The CDR3 DNA reads TGTGCCAGCAGCCATGCCGGGACCTGGACCCCGAACACCGGGGAGCTGTTTTTT. Complete variable domain (other parts from reference TRBV7-9 and TRBJ2-2): DTGVSQNPRHKITKRGQNVTFRCDPISEHNRLYWYRQTLGQGPEFLTYFQNEAQLEKSRLLSDRFSAERPKGSFSTLEIQRTEQGDSAMYLCASSHAGTWTPNTGELFFGEGSRLTVL.

Notes on this clone: This same CDR3 is encoded by further DNA sequences in the sample. This CDR3 is CASSLGAINEQFF. The CDR3 DNA reads TGTGCCAGCAGTTTAGGTGCGATCAATGAGCAGTTCTTC. This chain uses TRBV28 with TRBJ2-1, with D hard to call. Trimming removed 2 bases from V and 6 bases from J, with 8 bases in between. Germline CDR1 MDHEN, CDR2 SYDVKM. The CDR3 consists of 13 residues.

The rearrangement uses TRBV7-9 and TRBJ2-2, with 10 bases fitting TRBD2. Losses at the gene ends were 5 bases for V and 0 bases for J; bases not matched to a gene: 3. CDR1 and CDR2 (germline): SEHNR, FQNEAQ (reference sequence). The CDR3 contains 16 residues. CDR3 sequence: CASSVGLAANTGELFF. As DNA, the CDR3 is TGTGCCAGCAGCGTAGGACTAGCGGCGAACACCGGGGAGCTGTTTTTT.

This clone has just one count. The chain joins TRBV27 to TRBJ1-2; 9 nucleotides agree with TRBD1. CDR1 and CDR2 from the germline V gene are MNHEY and SMNVEV (reference sequence). This CDR3 comprises 19 residues. The ends lost 2 bases at V and 0 bases at J; junction bases unmatched: 13. The chain's CDR3 is CASSLLGQGSPGANYGYTF. The CDR3 DNA reads as TGTGCCAGCAGTTTACTAGGACAGGGGTCTCCCGGAGCTAACTATGGCTACACCTTC.

The chain employs TRBV7-9 and TRBJ2-5; 9 nucleotides agree with TRBD2. The DNA end favors TRBJ2-7, so the J call may be wrong. This CDR3 has 16 residues. CDR1 is SEHNR, CDR2 FQNEAQ, per germline (reference sequence). The CDR3 protein is CASSPVGSGGDYEQYF. The CDR3 coding sequence is TGTGCCAGCAGCCCAGTGGGTAGCGGGGGTGACTACGAGCAGTACTTC.

This clone has just one count. The J gene is TRBJ2-3, the V gene TRBV29-1; 8 nucleotides agree with TRBD1. The length of the CDR3 is 14 residues. The V and J ends lost 7 bases and 2 bases, in that order; junction bases with no gene match: 8. Germline assignment: CDR1 SQVTM and CDR2 ANQGSEA. CDR3 sequence (DNA): TGCAGCGCGACAGGGGCGAGCCTCACAGATACGCAGTATTTT. It encodes CSATGASLTDTQYF.

The chain combines TRBV11-3 with TRBJ2-1; tentative D call: TRBD1 (5 bases). The germline CDR1 and CDR2 sequences are SGHNT and YENEEA. This CDR3 has 17 residues. The V end was cut by 5 bases, the J end by 4 bases, with 21 bases between. CDR3 protein: CASSPSIRAVGYNEQFF. Written as DNA, the CDR3 is TGTGCCAGCAGCCCCAGTATCAGGGCCGTTGGGTACAATGAGCAGTTCTTC.